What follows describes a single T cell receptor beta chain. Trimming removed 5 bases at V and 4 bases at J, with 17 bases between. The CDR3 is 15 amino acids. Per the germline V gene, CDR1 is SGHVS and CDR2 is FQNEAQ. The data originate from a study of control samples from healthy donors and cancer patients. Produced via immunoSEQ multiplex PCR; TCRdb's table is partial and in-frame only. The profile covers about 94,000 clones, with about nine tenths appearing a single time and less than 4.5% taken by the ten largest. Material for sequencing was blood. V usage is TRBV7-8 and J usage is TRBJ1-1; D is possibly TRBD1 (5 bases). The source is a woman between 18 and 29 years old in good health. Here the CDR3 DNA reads TGTGCCAGCAGCCCCGGGGGAAGTCGTACCACTGAAGCTTTCTTT. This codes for CASSPGGSRTTEAFF.